This passage covers 32 T cell receptor beta chains from one sample sequenced in a study of cytomegalovirus exposure and HLA in healthy donors. PCR amplification relied on 60 Vbeta primers (plus 13 Jbeta primers). TCRdb's table, derived via immunoSEQ multiplex PCR, lists solely in-frame clones and lacks some. The data show about 120,000 clones, approximately 67% seen once. The sequenced sample was PBMCs. Receptor source: a man younger than 35 in good health and CMV-seronegative.

This clone has only a few counts. This rearrangement joins TRBV19 to TRBJ2-7; 7 bases agree with TRBD2. V shed 4 bases, J shed 6 bases, and the junction held 9 bases outside the gene matches. This CDR3 contains 14 residues. Germline-derived CDR1 and CDR2 are LNHDA and SQIVND (reference sequence). CDR3 sequence: CASSTGLERGEQYF. CDR3 DNA: TGTGCCAGTAGTACCGGACTAGAAAGGGGCGAGCAGTACTTC. Supplemented by reference TRBV19 and TRBJ2-7, the full variable domain reads DGGITQSPKYLFRKEGQNVTLSCEQNLNHDAMYWYRQDPGQGLRLIYYSQIVNDFQKGDIAEGYSVSREKKESFPLTVTSAQKNPTAFYLCASSTGLERGEQYFGPGTRLTVT.

CDR3 in DNA: TGTGCCAGCAGCCAACGGACAGGGGGTCGGGAGCAGTTCTTC. Protein: CASSQRTGGREQFF. This chain connects TRBV6-5 to TRBJ2-1; 10 bases match TRBD1. This CDR3 spans 14 amino acids. The V segment lost 6 bases and the J segment 10 bases; nucleotides outside the gene matches: 9. CDR1 and CDR2 from the germline V gene are MNHEY and SVGAGI.

Details on this clone: At one end the junction does not follow the germline gene, possibly because of a read error. The V call is TRBV29-1, the J call TRBJ1-2, with a tentative D call TRBD1 (6 bases). Germline CDR1 reads SQVTM; CDR2 reads ANQGSEA. This CDR3 spans 13 amino acids. CDR3 sequence: CSVDTAGEDGYPF. The CDR3 DNA reads TGCAGCGTTGATACGGCAGGGGAAGATGGCTACCCCTTC.

The genes are TRBV5-1 and TRBJ1-5; D not certain. Germline V gives CDR1 SGHRS, CDR2 YFSETQ. The CDR3 loop spans 17 amino acids. V lost 4 bases and J 0 bases, leaving 17 bases between the germline ends. CDR3 residues: CASSIPGRLHSNQPQHF. Here the CDR3 DNA reads TGCGCCAGCAGCATCCCCGGGAGACTCCATAGCAATCAGCCCCAGCATTTT.

J is TRBJ2-2 and V is TRBV16; D remains unclear. This CDR3 is built from 20 residues. V was pared by 6 bases and J by 0 bases, with 26 bases between. Per germline, CDR1 KGHSY and CDR2 FQNENV. CDR3 DNA sequence: TGTGCCAGCAGTCACTACTCCCCTCTAAATTCGTTCGCGAACACCGGGGAGCTGTTTTTT. Its protein is CASSHYSPLNSFANTGELFF.

This chain uses TRBV10-3 with TRBJ2-7; weak D call: TRBD2 (5 bases). The V end lost 3 bases, the J end lost 0 bases, and 12 bases lay between the germline ends. The CDR3 spans 15 residues. Germline V gene data show CDR1 as ENHRY and CDR2 as SYGVKD. The CDR3 bases are TGTGCCATCAGTGAAGGTTTCGGGATCTCCTACGAGCAGTACTTC. It codes for CAISEGFGISYEQYF.

The genes are TRBV5-1 and TRBJ2-2; possibly TRBD2 for D (5 bases). Looked up from germline, CDR1 is SGHRS and CDR2 is YFSETQ. The CDR3 runs 15 residues. With 1 base removed from V and 4 bases from J, the gap between germline ends came to 11 bases. Here the CDR3 DNA reads TGCGCCAGCAGCTTGCCTGCGGGCGGCACCGGGGAGCTGTTTTTT. This encodes CASSLPAGGTGELFF. The full variable domain, completed using reference TRBV5-1 and TRBJ2-2, is KAGVTQTPRYLIKTRGQQVTLSCSPISGHRSVSWYQQTPGQGLQFLFEYFSETQRNKGNFPGRFSGRQFSNSRSEMNVSTLELGDSALYLCASSLPAGGTGELFFGEGSRLTVL.

The rearrangement joins TRBV27 to TRBJ2-7, with a tentative D call TRBD2 (6 bases). V was cut by 8 bases and J by 2 bases, with 13 bases left in between. CDR3 length: 13 residues. Germline V CDR1 and CDR2: MNHEY, SMNVEV (reference sequence). This CDR3 reads CASGSGLAYEQYF. CDR3 coding DNA: TGTGCCAGCGGTAGCGGACTGGCCTACGAGCAGTACTTC.

The CDR3 loop is CASSLIAGAGYNEQFF. Written as DNA, the CDR3 is TGTGCCAGCAGTTTGATAGCGGGGGCTGGGTACAATGAGCAGTTCTTC. The chain has TRBV6-5 and TRBJ2-1; 9 nucleotides line up with TRBD2. This CDR3 has 16 amino acids. V dropped 4 bases and J dropped 4; count of bases not matched to a gene: 8. The germline V gene has CDR1 MNHEY and CDR2 SVGAGI.

The rearrangement uses TRBV5-6 and TRBJ2-5; D may be TRBD2 (6 bases). The DNA end is more similar to TRBJ2-7, so the J call may be wrong. The germline V gene has CDR1 SGHDT and CDR2 YYEEEE. This CDR3 contains 15 residues. CDR3 sequence reads: CASSQWAGPSGEQYF. The CDR3, as DNA: TGTGCCAGCAGTCAATGGGCGGGACCATCCGGCGAGCAGTACTTC.

The chain uses TRBV11-2 and TRBJ1-2; D is possibly TRBD1 (6 bases). Germline V gene lookup returns CDR1 SGHAT and CDR2 FQNNGV. Between the trimmed V and J ends, which lost 1 base and 3 bases, there was a span of 12 bases. This CDR3 is 15 amino acids long. Here the CDR3 DNA reads TGTGCCAGCAGCTTAGGGACACAGGGATACTATGGCTACACCTTC. Protein: CASSLGTQGYYGYTF.

There are a few counts of this clone. The chain recombines TRBV30 with TRBJ2-5; D is unclear. This CDR3 comprises 11 residues. V gave up 5 bases and J gave up 4 bases, with 8 bases separating them. Germline V CDR1 and CDR2: GTSNPN, SVGIG (reference sequence). CDR3 sequence: CAWAGVETQYF. The DNA for the CDR3 is TGTGCCTGGGCCGGAGTAGAGACCCAGTACTTC. Looking up the rest from reference TRBV30 and TRBJ2-5 gives the full variable domain: SQTIHQWPATLVQPVGSPLSLECTVEGTSNPNLYWYRQAAGRGLQLLFYSVGIGQISSEVPQNLSASRPQDRQFILSSKKLLLSDSGFYLCAWAGVETQYFGPGTRLLVL.

This clone was detected once. The chain uses TRBV30 and TRBJ2-1; D is perhaps TRBD2 (5 bases). CDR3 size: 11 residues. The V end was cut by 1 base, the J end by 10 bases, with 8 bases between. The germline gives CDR1 GTSNPN, CDR2 SVGIG (reference sequence). CDR3 sequence (DNA): TGTGCCTGGAGTGCCCCGGGGGAGCAGTTCTTC. Amino acid sequence: CAWSAPGEQFF.

The chain employs TRBV5-4 and TRBJ2-1; no definite D call. The germline V gene encodes CDR1 SGHNT and CDR2 YYREEE (reference sequence). CDR3 length: 15 residues. V was cut by 4 bases and J by 9 bases, with 20 bases left in between. The CDR3 loop reads CASSPAPPRRGEQFF. CDR3 bases: TGTGCCAGCAGCCCCGCCCCCCCTCGGCGCGGTGAGCAGTTCTTC.

J is TRBJ2-3 and V is TRBV21-1; TRBD2 is the table's D call, not checked against the DNA. TRBV21-1 is a known pseudogene. The CDR3 runs to 16 residues. CDR3 in DNA: TGTGCCAGCAGCAAAACCCTAGCGCCAAGCACAGATACGCAGTATTTT. Amino acid sequence: CASSKTLAPSTDTQYF.

In its sample, this clone was seen once. The chain couples TRBV9 to TRBJ1-1; the match to TRBD1 covers 7 bases. V shed 0 bases and J 10 bases; nucleotides not matched to a gene: 9. The germline CDR1 and CDR2 sequences are SGDLS and YYNGEE. The CDR3 consists of 14 residues. CDR3 DNA sequence: TGTGCCAGCAGCGTAGCCCCAGGGGGAGATGCAGCTTTCTTT. Its translation: CASSVAPGGDAAFF.

The V gene is TRBV10-3, the J gene TRBJ2-7, with D hard to call. V lost 2 bases and J 6 bases, leaving 8 bases between the germline ends. The germline V gene encodes CDR1 ENHRY and CDR2 SYGVKD. The CDR3 loop spans 12 amino acids. The CDR3 here is CAISEVPGEQYF. As DNA, the CDR3 is TGTGCCATCAGTGAGGTCCCGGGCGAGCAGTACTTC.

This chain joins TRBV5-4 and TRBJ2-2; a possible D gene is TRBD1 (6 bases). Germline V CDR1 and CDR2: SGHNT, YYREEE (reference sequence). The CDR3 extends over 14 amino acids. V lost 0 bases, J lost 7 bases, and 10 bases lay in between. This chain's CDR3 is CASSLEQGFGELFF. The CDR3 bases are TGTGCCAGCAGCTTGGAACAGGGCTTCGGGGAGCTGTTTTTT.

This clone was seen just once. CDR3 amino acids: CASSYQGATNEKLFF. In DNA, the CDR3 is TGTGCCAGTAGCTACCAGGGGGCAACTAATGAAAAACTGTTTTTT. The rearrangement links TRBV19 to TRBJ1-4; 7 bases fit TRBD1. V lost 6 bases to trimming and J lost 0 bases; unmatched junction nucleotides: 4. Germline CDR1 reads LNHDA; CDR2 reads SQIVND (reference sequence). The CDR3 is made up of 15 amino acids.

The chain uses TRBV5-5 and TRBJ2-7, with 8 bases identical to TRBD2. The length of the CDR3 is 13 residues. The germline gives CDR1 SGHKS, CDR2 YYEKEE (reference sequence). With 1 base clipped from V and 7 bases from J, the junction kept 4 bases outside the gene matches. Here the CDR3 DNA reads TGTGCCAGCAGCTTGCGACTAGCGTGGGAGCAGTACTTC. It codes for CASSLRLAWEQYF.

The V gene is TRBV7-2, the J gene TRBJ2-1; 7 nucleotides match TRBD1. Germline CDR1 reads SGHTA; CDR2 reads FQGNSA. Trimming cost V 2 bases and J 1 base; bases outside gene matches: 2. The CDR3 is made up of 15 amino acids. CDR3 bases: TGTGCCAGCAGCTTAAGGGGGCTTTCCTACAATGAGCAGTTCTTC. Residues: CASSLRGLSYNEQFF.

This clone was counted between two and nine times. The V and J genes are TRBV5-4 and TRBJ2-1; D unresolved. Germline CDR1 reads SGHNT; CDR2 reads YYREEE (reference sequence). Trimming shortened V by 4 bases and J by 7 bases, and 12 bases separated the two germline ends. This CDR3 contains 13 residues. The CDR3 DNA sequence: TGTGCCAGCAGCCCTGTCCTAGTTAATGAGCAGTTCTTC. This translates into CASSPVLVNEQFF.

This chain links TRBV5-1 with TRBJ2-5; 13 positions agree with TRBD2. CDR1 and CDR2 from the germline V gene are SGHRS and YFSETQ. The junction had 1 base not matched to a gene; V was cut back by 0 bases and J by 2 bases. The CDR3 spans 16 residues. The CDR3: CASSLGTSGGQETQYF. The DNA of the CDR3 is TGCGCCAGCAGCTTGGGGACTAGCGGGGGACAAGAGACCCAGTACTTC.

J is TRBJ1-1 and V is TRBV5-1; no definite D call. The length of the CDR3 is 13 residues. The germline V and J ends were trimmed by 2 bases and 7 bases, with 12 bases remaining between them. Germline V gene lookup returns CDR1 SGHRS and CDR2 YFSETQ. DNA of the CDR3: TGCGCCAGCAGCTTAGATACAGCAGGTGAAGCTTTCTTT. Translated, it gives CASSLDTAGEAFF.

In DNA, the CDR3 is TGTGCCAGCGGACAGACAGTATACGAGCAGTACTTC. This translates into CASGQTVYEQYF. The chain links TRBV9 to TRBJ2-7; D is possibly TRBD1 (6 bases). The germline gives CDR1 SGDLS, CDR2 YYNGEE. This CDR3 has 12 residues. Trimming took 7 bases from V and 4 from J, leaving 12 bases between them.

The rearrangement uses TRBV7-9 and TRBJ2-5; 14 nucleotides align to TRBD2. The last part of the DNA fits TRBJ2-7 better; the J call may be wrong. This CDR3 is 17 amino acids long. CDR1 and CDR2 from the germline V gene are SEHNR and FQNEAQ (reference sequence). In nucleotides, the CDR3 is TGTGCCAGCAGCGCGGGACTAGCGGGGGCTATCTCCTACGAGCAGTACTTC. Amino acid sequence: CASSAGLAGAISYEQYF.

This rearrangement joins TRBV4-1 to TRBJ2-1; 10 positions agree with TRBD2. The CDR3 runs 15 residues. V dropped 5 bases and J dropped 2; count of bases not matched to a gene: 3. Germline V gene sequence: CDR1 MGHRA, CDR2 YSYEKL. CDR3 loop: CASSYTSGAYNEQFF. For the CDR3, the DNA is TGCGCCAGCAGCTATACTAGCGGGGCCTACAATGAGCAGTTCTTC.

This clone has only one observation. The V and J genes are TRBV30 and TRBJ2-7; the match to TRBD2 covers 9 bases. With 5 bases clipped from V and 6 bases from J, the junction kept 2 bases outside the gene matches. The CDR3 runs 11 residues. Per germline, CDR1 GTSNPN and CDR2 SVGIG (reference sequence). CDR3 nucleotide sequence: TGTGCCTGGGGGCGGGGGGGCGAGCAGTACTTC. Translating it yields CAWGRGGEQYF.

The V and J genes are TRBV18 and TRBJ2-7; D is uncertain. Trimming took 2 bases from V and 1 from J, leaving 9 bases between them. Germline V lookup: CDR1 KGHSH, CDR2 LQKENI. This CDR3 has 14 residues. CDR3 region: CASSPGTSSYEQYF. Written as DNA, the CDR3 is TGTGCCAGCTCACCAGGCACCTCTTCCTACGAGCAGTACTTC.

The rearrangement links TRBV5-1 to TRBJ1-2; D is possibly TRBD1 (6 bases). CDR1 SGHRS and CDR2 YFSETQ come from the germline V gene. The CDR3 runs to 14 residues. Trimming took off 0 bases at V and 4 bases at J, with 10 bases between the two ends. This chain's CDR3 is CASSLGTAPYGYTF. The CDR3 DNA is TGCGCCAGCAGCTTGGGGACAGCACCCTATGGCTACACCTTC.

This sequence joins TRBV7-6 and TRBJ2-3; 9 nucleotides agree with TRBD2. This CDR3 contains 16 residues. V was clipped by 1 base and J by 4 bases; unmatched bases: 6. Germline V gives CDR1 SGHVS, CDR2 FNYEAQ. CDR3 protein: CASSLDSGRSADTQYF. The CDR3 DNA reads TGTGCCAGCAGCTTAGATAGCGGGAGATCCGCAGATACGCAGTATTTT.

The chain is built from TRBV5-1 and TRBJ2-2; TRBD1 matches at 7 bases. This CDR3 comprises 15 residues. Germline assignment: CDR1 SGHRS and CDR2 YFSETQ. The J segment lost 1 base and the V segment lost 4 bases, leaving 4 bases of the junction unmatched. DNA of the CDR3: TGCGCCAGCAGCGGACAGGTCCGGAACACCGGGGAGCTGTTTTTT. It is translated as CASSGQVRNTGELFF.